Included here is one T cell receptor beta chain sequence, with context. Its cognate antigen is unknown. The data are from a study of T-cell memory formation after mild COVID-19. Study results and limitations: Researchers report contracting CD4+ clones mostly in CM and EM, with CD8+ clones in EMRA.

Barcoded TCR alpha and TCR beta cDNA libraries with UMIs came from 5'RACE using constant-segment primers. TCRdb fed the 5' RACE reads into MiXCR, producing one record per CDR3 protein. The table includes around 310,000 distinct CDR3 sequences, roughly an eighth detected once. V lost 5 bases and J 5 bases, leaving 16 bases between the germline ends. The CDR3 spans 14 residues. The V gene's germline CDR1 is SGHRS and CDR2 YFSETQ. Sequencing was done on a sample of PBMCs or a T cell subset sorted from them (not recorded which). This receptor was taken from a man aged 18 to 29 who had mild COVID-19 (a few samples of this study predate the infection). Cell type and time point are not known. The chain is built from TRBV5-1 and TRBJ1-1; unclear D gene. As DNA, the CDR3 is TGCGCCAGCAGGGGGTCTGCCCGGACTACTGAAGCTTTCTTT. Protein product: CASRGSARTTEAFF.